The 25 T cell receptor beta chains listed next were all sequenced from one sample in a study of blood T cell repertoires in COVID-19. TCRdb keeps only in-frame clones here, not all; method: immunoSEQ multiplex PCR. There are around 310,000 clones in the sample; nearly 90% occur only once, and around 0.93% lies in the top ten. The sample was peripheral blood. The origin of the receptors is a woman aged 40 to 49 with COVID-19, enrolled during active disease.

This clone appeared a single time. The genes are TRBV21-1 and TRBJ2-3; TRBD1, as called in the table, went unchecked against the DNA. TRBV21-1 is a pseudogene locus. This CDR3 contains 18 residues. CDR3 loop: CASSKHPKIQGGTDTQYF. DNA for the CDR3: TGTGCCAGCAGCAAACACCCGAAGATACAGGGGGGCACAGATACGCAGTATTTT.

The sample holds a few counts of this clone. CDR3 loop: CASFFRAGQGTTEAFF. CDR3 DNA sequence: TGCGCCAGCTTTTTTAGGGCCGGACAGGGAACGACTGAAGCTTTCTTT. The gene calls are TRBV5-1 and TRBJ1-1, with 8 bases that match TRBD1. The CDR3 covers 16 residues. V was pared by 7 bases and J by 5 bases, with 16 bases of the junction left unmatched. Germline CDR1 is SGHRS and CDR2 is YFSETQ. The complete variable domain, with remaining parts taken from reference TRBV5-1 and TRBJ1-1, reads KAGVTQTPRYLIKTRGQQVTLSCSPISGHRSVSWYQQTPGQGLQFLFEYFSETQRNKGNFPGRFSGRQFSNSRSEMNVSTLELGDSALYLCASFFRAGQGTTEAFFGQGTRLTVV.

The rearrangement uses TRBV4-3 and TRBJ1-1; 8 bases agree with TRBD1. Trimming removed 0 bases from V and 11 bases from J; junction bases left unmatched: 5. The germline V gene has CDR1 LGHNA and CDR2 YSLEER. The CDR3 is 13 amino acids. The CDR3 nucleotides read TGCGCCAGCAGCCAAGACACCCAGGGGGCGGCTTTCTTT. This translates into CASSQDTQGAAFF.

V is TRBV27 and J is TRBJ1-6; 9 nucleotides align to TRBD1. The V gene's germline CDR1 is MNHEY and CDR2 SMNVEV (reference sequence). The CDR3 contains 13 residues. Losses at the gene ends were 8 bases for V and 7 bases for J; bases not matched to a gene: 3. The CDR3: CASGDRANSPLHF. In DNA, the CDR3 is TGTGCCAGCGGGGACAGGGCGAATTCACCCCTCCACTTT.

The rearrangement joins TRBV6-5 to TRBJ2-7; 12 bases line up with TRBD2. The germline gives CDR1 MNHEY, CDR2 SVGAGI. The V and J ends lost 5 bases and 7 bases, in that order; junction bases with no gene match: 3. This CDR3 region has 13 residues. CDR3 amino acids: CASSLGLAGEQYF. CDR3 DNA: TGTGCCAGCAGTCTCGGACTAGCGGGAGAGCAGTACTTC.

Remarks on this clone: At one end, the junction sequence differs from germline, possibly due to a read error. V gene TRBV6-2 or TRBV6-3 combines with J gene TRBJ2-7; the D is unclear. Germline V CDR1 and CDR2: MNHEY, SVGEGT. The CDR3 runs 12 residues. The CDR3 protein is CASSYSKRPTDF. DNA of the CDR3: TGTGCCAGCAGTTACTCGAAGAGGCCCACGGACTTC.

The chain uses TRBV4-1 and TRBJ1-4, with D perhaps matching TRBD1 (6 bases). The CDR3 covers 17 residues. Germline V CDR1 and CDR2: MGHRA, YSYEKL. V gave up 0 bases and J gave up 0 bases, with 11 bases separating them. CDR3 protein: CASSQEIQGSTNEKLFF. DNA of the CDR3: TGCGCCAGCAGCCAAGAAATCCAGGGGTCAACTAATGAAAAACTGTTTTTT.

V usage is TRBV10-2 and J usage is TRBJ2-1, with 8 bases lining up with TRBD2. The CDR3 consists of 16 residues. V lost 2 bases to trimming and J lost 3 bases; unmatched junction nucleotides: 6. Looked up from germline, CDR1 is WSHSY and CDR2 is SAAADI. Here the CDR3 reads CASSEMPSGGYNEQFF. The DNA of the CDR3 is TGCGCCAGCAGTGAGATGCCCAGCGGGGGCTACAATGAGCAGTTCTTC.

The chain recombines TRBV19 with TRBJ2-1, with TRBD2 identical over 16 bases. CDR1 LNHDA and CDR2 SQIVND come from the germline V gene (reference sequence). The CDR3 length is 17 residues. V was pared by 11 bases and J by 7 bases, with 14 bases of the junction left unmatched. As DNA, the CDR3 is TGTGCCGCTTCCCCGGGACTAGCGGGAGGGCCGTATAATGAGCAGTTCTTC. Amino acids: CAASPGLAGGPYNEQFF.

The gene calls are TRBV4-3 and TRBJ1-2; a possible D gene is TRBD1 (5 bases). Germline lookup yields CDR1 LGHNA and CDR2 YSLEER. Trimming took 0 bases from V and 5 from J, leaving 13 bases between them. The CDR3 is made up of 15 amino acids. The CDR3: CASSQDLGDYYGYTF. The CDR3 nucleotides are TGCGCCAGCAGCCAAGACCTGGGGGACTATTATGGCTACACCTTC.

The V and J genes are TRBV28 and TRBJ1-5, with a weak D call TRBD1 (6 bases). Germline V gene data show CDR1 as MDHEN and CDR2 as SYDVKM. Trimming stripped 7 bases from V and 0 bases from J, with 13 bases between. The CDR3 is 15 amino acids. The CDR3 DNA sequence: TGTGCCAGCAAGGCCGCAGGGGTTAGCAATCAGCCCCAGCATTTT. Translating gives CASKAAGVSNQPQHF.

The chain combines TRBV9 with TRBJ1-6; D is unresolved. The CDR3 runs to 15 residues. The ends were cut back, 0 bases at V and 8 bases at J, with 12 bases in the middle. Looked up from germline, CDR1 is SGDLS and CDR2 is YYNGEE. CDR3 loop: CASSVAAGSHSPLHF. The CDR3 DNA reads TGTGCCAGCAGCGTAGCAGCAGGTTCCCATTCACCCCTCCACTTT.

The chain combines TRBV10-3 with TRBJ2-7, with 7 bases lining up with TRBD1. The CDR3 is 12 residues long. J gave up 1 base and V 10 bases, and 4 bases lay outside the gene matches. Germline V lookup: CDR1 ENHRY, CDR2 SYGVKD. This CDR3 reads CATGGQSYEQYF. The CDR3 DNA reads as TGTGCCACAGGGGGACAATCCTACGAGCAGTACTTC.

The gene calls are TRBV10-2 and TRBJ1-3; the D is unclear. V gave up 6 bases and J gave up 0 bases, with 12 bases separating them. Germline V CDR1 and CDR2: WSHSY, SAAADI. This CDR3 is 15 amino acids long. CDR3: CASSISATSGNTIYF. For the CDR3, the DNA is TGCGCCAGCAGCATATCAGCGACCTCTGGAAACACCATATATTTT.

As regards this clone: A read error may account for a junction end that differs from germline. CDR3 sequence reads: CASTLGTGARGTQYF. The CDR3 DNA sequence: TGTGCCAGCACCTTGGGGACAGGGGCGAGGGGGACCCAGTACTTC. The chain has TRBV5-4 and TRBJ2-5; TRBD1 matches 10 bases. The CDR3 sequence is 15 residues long. CDR1 SGHNT and CDR2 YYREEE come from the germline V gene (reference sequence).

This clone has a single count. This chain connects TRBV4-3 to TRBJ2-5; perhaps TRBD1 as D (5 bases). V lost 1 base and J 14 bases, leaving 17 bases between the germline ends. The CDR3 contains 13 residues. From germline, CDR1 is LGHNA and CDR2 YSLEER. The CDR3 spells CASSQAPGQGQYF. The CDR3 DNA reads as TGCGCCAGCAGCCAAGCCCCCGGGCAGGGCCAATACTTC.

This chain links TRBV28 with TRBJ2-2; D is possibly TRBD1 (5 bases). The CDR3 runs to 13 residues. Trimming pared 5 bases from V and 6 bases from J, leaving 10 bases between. Germline CDR1 is MDHEN and CDR2 is SYDVKM. The CDR3 spells CASSNPGSGELFF. The CDR3 DNA sequence: TGTGCCAGCAGTAACCCAGGGTCCGGGGAGCTGTTTTTT.

J is TRBJ1-2 and V is TRBV27; 9 nucleotides align to TRBD1. J gave up 5 bases and V 5 bases, and 6 bases lay outside the gene matches. This CDR3 is built from 14 residues. Germline V gene sequence: CDR1 MNHEY, CDR2 SMNVEV (reference sequence). CDR3 residues: CASSKGTGKYGYTF. The CDR3 DNA is TGTGCCAGCAGTAAAGGGACAGGGAAGTATGGCTACACCTTC.

This chain joins TRBV2 and TRBJ1-1; 8 bases are shared with TRBD1. The J segment lost 5 bases and the V segment lost 5 bases, leaving 7 bases of the junction unmatched. The CDR3 loop spans 14 amino acids. The V gene's germline CDR1 is SNHLY and CDR2 FYNNEI. The CDR3 spells CASSYTGGATEAFF. In nucleotides, the CDR3 is TGTGCCAGCAGTTATACAGGGGGAGCAACTGAAGCTTTCTTT.

The J gene is TRBJ1-2, the V gene TRBV7-2, with 7 bases lining up with TRBD1. Germline trimming cut 3 bases from V and 8 bases from J; bases unmatched to any gene: 6. Germline CDR1 and CDR2: SGHTA and FQGNSA. This CDR3 has 13 residues. In nucleotides, the CDR3 is TGTGCCAGCAGCTTTGACAGGGTTCAGGGCTACACCTTC. This encodes CASSFDRVQGYTF.

DNA for the CDR3: TGCAGTGCTAGTACGGGGATCACCGGGGAGCTGTTTTTT. Its protein is CSASTGITGELFF. The gene calls are TRBV20-1 and TRBJ2-2; D is perhaps TRBD2 (5 bases). The CDR3 spans 13 residues. V was pared by 3 bases and J by 4 bases, with 9 bases between. Germline V CDR1 and CDR2: DFQATT, SNEGSKA (reference sequence).

This clone was seen just once. The V call is TRBV7-2, the J call TRBJ1-1, with D possibly TRBD1 on 6 matching bases. CDR3 length: 13 amino acids. V gave up 4 bases and J gave up 4 bases, with 10 bases separating them. Germline CDR1 SGHTA, CDR2 FQGNSA. CDR3 in amino acids: CASSSGGATEAFF. Written as DNA, the CDR3 is TGTGCCAGCAGCTCCGGGGGGGCCACTGAAGCTTTCTTT. The full variable domain, completed using reference TRBV7-2 and TRBJ1-1, is GAGVSQSPSNKVTEKGKDVELRCDPISGHTALYWYRQSLGQGLEFLIYFQGNSAPDKSGLPSDRFSAERTGGSVSTLTIQRTQQEDSAVYLCASSSGGATEAFFGQGTRLTVV.

This rearrangement joins TRBV5-6 to TRBJ2-7, with TRBD2 as a possible D gene (6 bases). The CDR3 totals 13 residues. The V end was cut by 3 bases, the J end by 6 bases, with 13 bases between. CDR1 is SGHDT and CDR2 is YYEEEE in the germline V gene. Here the CDR3 reads CASSSRQGGEQYF. CDR3 DNA sequence: TGTGCCAGCAGCTCACGTCAGGGAGGCGAGCAGTACTTC.

This clone came up once. J is TRBJ1-1 and V is TRBV14; 8 bases are a match to TRBD1. Losses at the gene ends were 1 base for V and 0 bases for J; bases not matched to a gene: 7. The CDR3 is 17 residues long. CDR1 SGHDN and CDR2 FVKESK come from the germline V gene. The CDR3 reads CASSQVPGQGMNTEAFF. The CDR3 nucleotides read TGTGCCAGCAGCCAAGTTCCAGGACAGGGCATGAACACTGAAGCTTTCTTT.

J is TRBJ1-3 and V is TRBV7-9, with D unresolved. This CDR3 has 14 amino acids. V lost 1 base to trimming and J lost 4 bases, with 8 bases between them. In germline, CDR1 is SEHNR, CDR2 FQNEAQ (reference sequence). The CDR3: CASSLVREGNTIYF. CDR3 nucleotides: TGTGCCAGCAGCTTAGTTCGGGAGGGAAACACCATATATTTT.